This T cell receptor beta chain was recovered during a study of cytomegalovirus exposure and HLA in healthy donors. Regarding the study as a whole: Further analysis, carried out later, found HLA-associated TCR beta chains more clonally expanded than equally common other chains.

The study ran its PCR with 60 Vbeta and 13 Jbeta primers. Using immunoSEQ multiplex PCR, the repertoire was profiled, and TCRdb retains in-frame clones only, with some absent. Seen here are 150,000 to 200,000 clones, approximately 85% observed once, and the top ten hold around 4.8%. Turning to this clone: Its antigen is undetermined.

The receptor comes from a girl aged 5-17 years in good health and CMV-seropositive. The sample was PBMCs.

CDR3 bases: TGTGCCAGTAGTATAAGCAGGGAACGAGAGACCCAGTACTTC. Translation gives CASSISRERETQYF. The genes are TRBV19 and TRBJ2-5; D is possibly TRBD1 (5 bases). Germline CDR1 LNHDA, CDR2 SQIVND (reference sequence). Trimming pared 2 bases from V and 4 bases from J, leaving 11 bases between. This CDR3 spans 14 amino acids.